This TCR beta chain came from a study of cytomegalovirus exposure and HLA in healthy donors. Study-level points and caveats: In a later analysis, common viral pathogens appeared linked to several of the most significant clusters. Most sequenced TCRs were rare (though some public TCRs occurred in many donors).

Those who donated were healthy bone marrow donors. 60 Vbeta and 13 Jbeta primers were used in PCR. In the original analysis: Approximately 79 million unique TCR beta chains, roughly 11 million of them shared, were counted by a later analysis. This table comes from immunoSEQ multiplex PCR, and its TCRdb copy is limited to in-frame clones, with some not included. V and J calls and clone size are those listed in that table; D and trimming were worked out from the DNA. Of some 190,000 clones listed, around four fifths are singletons. Trimming at V came to 0 bases and at J to 0 bases, leaving 3 bases not matched to a gene. CDR3 length: 16 residues. CDR1 MNHNY and CDR2 SVGAGI come from the germline V gene (reference sequence). In its sample, this clone was seen a few times. Its antigen is as yet unknown.

The sequencing sample was made of PBMCs. The chain combines TRBV6-6 with TRBJ1-2, with TRBD1 matching 8 bases. The receptor comes from a boy aged 2-15 years in good health and CMV-seronegative. The CDR3 nucleotides are TGTGCCAGCAGTTACTCGAGACAGGGGACTAACTATGGCTACACCTTC. Amino acid sequence: CASSYSRQGTNYGYTF.